A single sample gave rise to the 5 T cell receptor beta chains below, sequenced in a study of beta chain features in type 1 diabetes (dated 2018 in TCRdb). To prepare the library, the immunoSEQ multiplex PCR assay was applied. All of the isolated RNA was reverse transcribed with the High Capacity cDNA Reverse Transcription Kit, so expressed TCRB transcripts were sequenced. TCRdb retrieved this table from immuneACCESS and kept in-frame rearrangements only. Not all clones are present; in checked studies, unresolved V genes account for under half, and no reason is known for the remainder. For this sample there are 150,000 to 190,000 clones; roughly 8% appear just once. Around 0.65% of the sample is taken by the ten largest. Material for sequencing was central memory CD4+ T cells from blood. The receptors come from a man aged 18-30 years in good health.

This chain links TRBV14 with TRBJ1-2; 11 bases line up with TRBD1. V gave up 4 bases and J gave up 4 bases; unmatched junction bases: 2. This CDR3 region has 14 residues. Germline CDR1 and CDR2: SGHDN and FVKESK. The CDR3 nucleotides read TGTGCCAGCAGCCCCGGACAGGGGGCCTATGGCTACACCTTC. It yields the protein CASSPGQGAYGYTF.

The chain joins TRBV6-5 to TRBJ1-5; a possible D gene is TRBD1 (5 bases). The V end was cut by 6 bases, the J end by 2 bases, with 11 bases between. This CDR3 has 14 amino acids. Looked up from germline, CDR1 is MNHEY and CDR2 is SVGAGI. The CDR3 region is CASRSGYGNQPQHF. Written as DNA, the CDR3 is TGTGCCAGCAGGTCAGGGTACGGCAATCAGCCCCAGCATTTT.

This clone was counted between two and nine times. The genes are TRBV5-6 and TRBJ2-7; 7 bases are shared with TRBD2. The germline V gene has CDR1 SGHDT and CDR2 YYEEEE. Trimming removed 2 bases from V and 4 bases from J; junction bases left unmatched: 6. This CDR3 is 14 amino acids long. CDR3 residues: CASSLVSSGYEQYF. The DNA for the CDR3 is TGTGCCAGCAGCTTAGTGTCTAGCGGATACGAGCAGTACTTC.

Only a few counts were recorded for this clone. This chain connects TRBV7-8 to TRBJ1-6; 7 bases align to TRBD1. Trimming took 4 bases from V and 8 from J; bases not matched to a gene: 5. CDR1 is SGHVS and CDR2 is FQNEAQ in the germline V gene. The CDR3 runs 14 residues. In nucleotides, the CDR3 is TGTGCCAGCAGCTCCCAGGGGGTAGATTCACCCCTCCACTTT. Encoded protein: CASSSQGVDSPLHF.

This clone occurred many times. V is TRBV5-1 and J is TRBJ2-5; 8 bases are a match to TRBD1. Trimming at V came to 6 bases and at J to 3 bases, leaving 10 bases not matched to a gene. The CDR3 covers 15 residues. Germline assignment: CDR1 SGHRS and CDR2 YFSETQ. The CDR3 reads CASNTGRGREETQYF. CDR3 DNA sequence: TGCGCCAGCAATACGGGCAGGGGGCGCGAAGAGACCCAGTACTTC.